This entry describes one T cell receptor (beta chain). The target antigen is unknown. The germline gives CDR1 SGHRS, CDR2 YFSETQ. CDR3 length equals 14 residues. V lost 0 bases to trimming and J lost 0 bases, with 6 bases between them. Profiling relied on immunoSEQ multiplex PCR, and the TCRdb table lists in-frame clones only, not all of them. Among approximately 190,000 clones, around 70% were seen once, and the ten largest hold 5.9%. This sample was taken from a study of cytotoxic CD8 clonotypes in ibrutinib-treated CLL. General observations from the study: Rising at ibrutinib response, clonality subsequently fell back toward baseline at progression. Public clonotypes were uncommon and contracted or stayed stable on treatment.

Sequenced here: PBMCs, sampled after 12 months of ibrutinib treatment. This TCR derives from a human donor with chronic lymphocytic leukemia. The chain combines TRBV5-1 with TRBJ1-1; D is uncertain. CDR3 amino acids: CASSLGTLNTEAFF. The DNA for the CDR3 is TGCGCCAGCAGCTTGGGCACCTTGAACACTGAAGCTTTCTTT.